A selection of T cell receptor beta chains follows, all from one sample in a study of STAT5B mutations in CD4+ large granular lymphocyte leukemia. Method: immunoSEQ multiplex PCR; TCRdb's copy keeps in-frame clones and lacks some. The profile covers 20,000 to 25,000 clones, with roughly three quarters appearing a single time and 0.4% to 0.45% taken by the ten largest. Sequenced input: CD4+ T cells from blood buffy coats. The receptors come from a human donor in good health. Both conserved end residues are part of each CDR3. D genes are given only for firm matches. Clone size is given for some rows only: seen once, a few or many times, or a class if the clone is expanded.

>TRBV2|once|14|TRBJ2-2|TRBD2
TGTGCCAGCAGTGATGGGGGGGGTACCGGGGAGCTGTTTTTT
CASSDGGGTGELFF
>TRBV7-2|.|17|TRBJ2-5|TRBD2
TGTGCCAGCAGCTTAGGAGCGGGAGGGCCCTCGGGTGAGACCCAGTACTTC
CASSLGAGGPSGETQYF
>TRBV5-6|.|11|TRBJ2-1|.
TGTGCCAGCACGGCCTACAATGAGCAGTTCTTC
CASTAYNEQFF
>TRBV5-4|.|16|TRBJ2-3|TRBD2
TGTGCCAGCAGCCAGACTAGCGGGAGGGCCATAGATACGCAGTATTTT
CASSQTSGRAIDTQYF
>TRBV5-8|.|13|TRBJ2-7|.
TGTGCCAGCAGCTTGGTTGCGGTTTACGAGCAGTACTTC
CASSLVAVYEQYF
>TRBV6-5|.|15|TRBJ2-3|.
TGTGCCAGCAGACCTCTCGACAGTAGCACAGATACGCAGTATTTT
CASRPLDSSTDTQYF
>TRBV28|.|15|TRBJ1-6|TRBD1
TGTGCCAGCAGCACGGGACAGGGCCTTAATTCACCCCTCCACTTT
CASSTGQGLNSPLHF
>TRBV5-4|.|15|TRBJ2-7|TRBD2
TGTGCCAGCAGCTCATATAGCGGGTTACCCTACGAGCAGTACTTC
CASSSYSGLPYEQYF
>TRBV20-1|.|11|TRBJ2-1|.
TGCAGTGCTAGTGCCGCAGGTGAGCAGTTCTTC
CSASAAGEQFF
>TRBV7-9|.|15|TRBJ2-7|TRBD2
TGTGCCAGCAGCTTAGCCCTTTCTAGCGGCTACGAGCAGTACTTC
CASSLALSSGYEQYF
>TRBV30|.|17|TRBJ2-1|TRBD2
TGTGCCTGGAGTTGGGCGAGGACTAGCGGGAGCCACAATGAGCAGTTCTTC
CAWSWARTSGSHNEQFF
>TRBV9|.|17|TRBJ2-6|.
TGTGCCAGCAGCGAAGGGGGTACGGTATCTGGGGCCAACGTCCTGACTTTC
CASSEGGTVSGANVLTF
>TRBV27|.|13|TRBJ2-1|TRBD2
TGTGCCATTCGGACTAGCGGGGCCAATGAGCAGTTCTTC
CAIRTSGANEQFF
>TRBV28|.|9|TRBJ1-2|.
TGTGCCGCCGGGTATGGCTACACCTTC
CAAGYGYTF
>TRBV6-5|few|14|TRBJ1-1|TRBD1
TGTGCCAGCAGCGCTCGTACAGGGGGCACTGAAGCTTTCTTT
CASSARTGGTEAFF
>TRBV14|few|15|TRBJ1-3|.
TGTGCCAGCAGCCGGGGGGGTACCTCTGGAAACACCATATATTTT
CASSRGGTSGNTIYF
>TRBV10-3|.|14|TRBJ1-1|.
TGTGCCATCAGACCTCCGGGTTGGAACACTGAAGCTTTCTTT
CAIRPPGWNTEAFF
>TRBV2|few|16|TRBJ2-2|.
TGTGCCAGCAGTGAAGTTTGGGGGGCGTACACCGGGGAGCTGTTTTTT
CASSEVWGAYTGELFF
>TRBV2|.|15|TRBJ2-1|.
TGTGCCAGCAGCCCGGACAGTCGCTCCTACAATGAGCAGTTCTTC
CASSPDSRSYNEQFF
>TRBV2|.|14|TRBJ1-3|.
TGTGCCAGCAGTATCGAGATCTCTGGAAACACCATATATTTT
CASSIEISGNTIYF
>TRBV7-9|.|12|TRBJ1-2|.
TGTGCCAGCAGCTTAGCCGTCGTCGGCTACACCTTC
CASSLAVVGYTF
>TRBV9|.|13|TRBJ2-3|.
TGTGCCAGCAGCGTAGTATTCTCAGATACGCAGTATTTT
CASSVVFSDTQYF
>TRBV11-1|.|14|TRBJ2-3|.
TGTGCCAGCACCCCGGGAGAGTTGGCAGATACGCAGTATTTT
CASTPGELADTQYF
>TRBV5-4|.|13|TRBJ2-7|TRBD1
TGTGCCAGCAGCCCCGGACAGGGACGGGAGCAGTACTTC
CASSPGQGREQYF
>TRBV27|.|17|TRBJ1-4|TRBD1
TGTGCCAGCAGTACCTCCGGGACAGGGGGCGAGAGTGAAAAACTGTTTTTT
CASSTSGTGGESEKLFF
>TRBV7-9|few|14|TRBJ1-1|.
TGTGCCAGCAGCTCTGGACACCTGAACACTGAAGCTTTCTTT
CASSSGHLNTEAFF
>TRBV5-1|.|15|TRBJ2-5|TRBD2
TGCGCCAGCAGTTTCGCGGGAGGGCCTGTAGAGACCCAGTACTTC
CASSFAGGPVETQYF
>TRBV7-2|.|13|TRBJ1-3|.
TGTGCCAGCAGCTTTAGTTCAGGGAAGGCCATATATTTT
CASSFSSGKAIYF
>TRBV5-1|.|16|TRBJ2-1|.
TGCGCCAGCAGCTTGGGTAGGCGGAGCTCCTACAATGAGCAGTTCTTC
CASSLGRRSSYNEQFF
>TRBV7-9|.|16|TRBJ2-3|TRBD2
TGTGCCAGCAGCTTGACTAGCCCATCCAATACAGATACGCAGTATTTT
CASSLTSPSNTDTQYF
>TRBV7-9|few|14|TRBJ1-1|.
TGTGCCAGCAGCTTCTACGAGGGTTCCACTGAAGCTTTCTTT
CASSFYEGSTEAFF
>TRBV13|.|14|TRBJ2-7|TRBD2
TGTGCCAGCAGTTCAAGCGGGGGATCCTACGAGCAGTACTTC
CASSSSGGSYEQYF
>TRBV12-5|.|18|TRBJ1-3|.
TGTGCTAGTGGTTTGGTACGGGGCAGGCCCCCACAGGGAAACACCATATATTTT
CASGLVRGRPPQGNTIYF
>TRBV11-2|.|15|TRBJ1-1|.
TGTGCCAGCAGCTTAGGGTGGGAGGGGAACACTGAAGCTTTCTTT
CASSLGWEGNTEAFF
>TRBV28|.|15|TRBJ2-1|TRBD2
TGTGCCAGCAGTGAGGGACTAGGGGAGGGAAATGAGCAGTTCTTC
CASSEGLGEGNEQFF
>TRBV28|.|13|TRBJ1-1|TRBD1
TGTGCCAGCAGGGAGACAGGGGGCACTGAAGCTTTCTTT
CASRETGGTEAFF
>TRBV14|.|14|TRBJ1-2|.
TGTGCCAGCAGCCAAGACCCGGGATCCTATGGCTACACCTTC
CASSQDPGSYGYTF
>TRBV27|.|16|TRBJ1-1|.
TGTGCCAGCAGCCAGATGGGGTCCATTAAAAGCACTGAAGCTTTCTTT
CASSQMGSIKSTEAFF
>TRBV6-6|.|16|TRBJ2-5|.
TGTGCCAGCAGTTACTCAGGAGAAGCGGCCCACGCGACCCAGTACTTC
CASSYSGEAAHATQYF
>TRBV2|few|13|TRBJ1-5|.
TGTGCCAGCAGGGGGACAATGAATCAGCCCCAGCATTTT
CASRGTMNQPQHF
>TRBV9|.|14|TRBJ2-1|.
TGTGCCAGCAGCGGTACAGGAACCTACAATGAGCAGTTCTTC
CASSGTGTYNEQFF
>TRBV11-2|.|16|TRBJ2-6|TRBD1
TGTGCCAGCAGCACCGGGACAGGGGCTGGGGCCAACGTCCTGACTTTC
CASSTGTGAGANVLTF
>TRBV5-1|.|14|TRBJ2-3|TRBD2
TGCGCCAGCAATGATCCTAGCGGGAGGGATACGCAGTATTTT
CASNDPSGRDTQYF
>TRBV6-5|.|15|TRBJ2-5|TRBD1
TGTGCCAGCAGTTACGGGACAGGGGCGTTCGAGACCCAGTACTTC
CASSYGTGAFETQYF
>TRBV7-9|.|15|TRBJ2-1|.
TGTGCCAGCAGCCGGACAGCTCAGGATAGGAATGAGCAGTTCTTC
CASSRTAQDRNEQFF
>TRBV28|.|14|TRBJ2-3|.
TGTGCCAGCAGTTCAGGGACTTTACCAGATACGCAGTATTTT
CASSSGTLPDTQYF
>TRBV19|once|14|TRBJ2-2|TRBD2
TGTGCCAGTACCCGGGGGGGGTTTCCCGGGGAGCTGTTTTTT
CASTRGGFPGELFF
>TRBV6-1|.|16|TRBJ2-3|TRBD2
TGTGCCAGCAGTGAGCTAGCGGGAACTAGCACAGATACGCAGTATTTT
CASSELAGTSTDTQYF
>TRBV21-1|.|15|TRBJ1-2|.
TGTGCCAGCACCAAGGAACGGGACAGAGACTATGGCTACACCTTC
CASTKERDRDYGYTF
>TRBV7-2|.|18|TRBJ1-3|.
TGTGCCAGCAGTCTCGGGACACCGGCAATTAGGAGGCGAAACACCATATATTTT
CASSLGTPAIRRRNTIYF
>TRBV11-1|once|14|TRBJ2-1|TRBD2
TGTGCCAGCAGCTCGCTAGCGGGAAGGCATGAGCAGTTCTTC
CASSSLAGRHEQFF
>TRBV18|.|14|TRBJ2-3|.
TGTGCCAGCTCACCCTTGGTGGACGGAGATACGCAGTATTTT
CASSPLVDGDTQYF
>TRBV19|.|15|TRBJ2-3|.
TGTGCCAGTACTACCTCTCGAACGGGAGCAGATACGCAGTATTTT
CASTTSRTGADTQYF
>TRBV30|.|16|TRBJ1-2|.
TGTGCCTGGAGTGTAAAGAGAGCTCAAGCTAACTATGGCTACACCTTC
CAWSVKRAQANYGYTF
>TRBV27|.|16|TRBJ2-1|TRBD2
TGTGCCAGCAGCCCCACCGCTAGCGGGGCCTACAATGAGCAGTTCTTC
CASSPTASGAYNEQFF